These T cell receptor beta chains were read from a single sample in a study of T cells in localized non-small cell lung cancer. Profiled with immunoSEQ multiplex PCR; TCRdb holds only in-frame clones, not every one. The sample lists approximately 20,000 clones, 85% occurring once. The material sequenced was PBMCs, taken before any cancer treatment. All receptors derive from a woman aged 40-69 years with stage II squamous cell lung carcinoma. Both conserved end residues are part of each CDR3. A D gene is named only where the DNA matches it firmly. For some rows the clone size is stated as once, few or many, or as a class when expanded; others skip it.

clone_size	v_call	j_call	d_call	cdr3_nt	cdr3_aa
.	TRBV10-3	TRBJ2-2	.	TGTGCCATCAGTGAGTCTGGGGGCTACACCGGGGAGCTGTTTTTT	CAISESGGYTGELFF
.	TRBV7-2	TRBJ1-1	.	TGTGCCAGCAGCCCACAGGGATTGAGCACTGAAGCTTTCTTT	CASSPQGLSTEAFF
.	TRBV5-3	TRBJ2-1	.	TGTGCCAGAAGCTTCAGGTCCCCTATAGCACGCCCCCACAATGAGCAGTTCTTC	CARSFRSPIARPHNEQFF
.	TRBV6-5	TRBJ1-1	TRBD1	TGTGCCAGCAGTTTTCTTACAGGGGGCACTGAAGCTTTCTTT	CASSFLTGGTEAFF
.	TRBV15	TRBJ2-7	.	TGTGCCACCAGCAGAGATGGTGGGGACGAGCAGTACTTC	CATSRDGGDEQYF
.	TRBV7-9	TRBJ1-2	.	TGTGCCAGCAGCTTAGAGGTTATAACGGGTAACTATGGCTACACCTTC	CASSLEVITGNYGYTF
.	TRBV11-3	TRBJ2-5	TRBD2	TGTGCCAGCAGCCCGCGGGAGGCCTTTGAGACCCAGTACTTC	CASSPREAFETQYF
.	TRBV7-8	TRBJ2-5	TRBD2	TGTGCCAGCACGGGACTAGCGGGTGGCTACCAAGAGACCCAGTACTTC	CASTGLAGGYQETQYF
.	TRBV4-1	TRBJ1-4	.	TGCGCCAGCAGCCAACTGCCTCCGGGACGTAGTAATGAAAAACTGTTTTTT	CASSQLPPGRSNEKLFF
.	TRBV5-6	TRBJ2-1	TRBD2	TGTGCCAGCAGCTTGGACTGGACTAGCGGGAGCCATGAGCAGTTCTTC	CASSLDWTSGSHEQFF
.	TRBV6-6	TRBJ2-6	.	TGTGCCAGCAGTTACTCGAGGGATTCTGGGGCCAACGTCCTGACTTTC	CASSYSRDSGANVLTF
.	TRBV30	TRBJ1-2	.	TGTGCCTGGAGTGCCATCACCGGGGGGGTGGGCTACACCTTC	CAWSAITGGVGYTF
.	TRBV7-8	TRBJ1-4	.	TGTGCCAGCAGCTTAGGGCGGCTGGATGAAAAACTGTTTTTT	CASSLGRLDEKLFF
once	TRBV20-1	TRBJ2-5	.	TGCAGTGCTAGGCAAGAGACCCAGTACTTC	CSARQETQYF
.	TRBV6-1	TRBJ1-3	.	TGTGCCAGCAGTGACCCAGGGCTTTCTGGAAACACCATATATTTT	CASSDPGLSGNTIYF
once	TRBV9	TRBJ2-7	TRBD2	TGTGCCAGCAGCGTTAGCGGGACCTCCTACGAGCAGTACTTC	CASSVSGTSYEQYF
.	TRBV6-5	TRBJ2-7	TRBD2	TGTGCCAGCAGGCAATCCGGACTAGCGGGCCACGAGCAGTACTTC	CASRQSGLAGHEQYF
.	TRBV15	TRBJ2-1	TRBD2	TGTGCCACCAGCAGAGATTGGCTAGCGGGGTACAATGAGCAGTTCTTC	CATSRDWLAGYNEQFF
.	TRBV10-3	TRBJ1-4	TRBD1	TGTGCCTCAAACCGGGACAGGGGTAATGAAAAACTGTTTTTT	CASNRDRGNEKLFF
.	TRBV18	TRBJ1-3	.	TGTGCCAGCTCACCACAGGGGACCACTGGAAACACCATATATTTT	CASSPQGTTGNTIYF
.	TRBV7-9	TRBJ2-2	TRBD2	TGTGCCCGGAGCGGGAGGCTGAACACCGGGGAGCTGTTTTTT	CARSGRLNTGELFF
.	TRBV29-1	TRBJ1-2	TRBD1	TGCAGTGGGACAGGGGCCAACTATGGCTACACCTTC	CSGTGANYGYTF
.	TRBV19	TRBJ1-2	TRBD1	TGTGCCAGTAGGCGGGACAGGGGGACGCCATTCCAGGGCTACACCTTC	CASRRDRGTPFQGYTF
.	TRBV19	TRBJ1-2	TRBD1	TGTGCCAGTAACCCGGGACAGGGGGCGAACACCTTC	CASNPGQGANTF
few	TRBV14	TRBJ2-4	.	TGTGCCAGCAGCCAAGCTCAGGGGAAGGCCAAAAACATTCAGTACTTC	CASSQAQGKAKNIQYF
.	TRBV19	TRBJ2-5	.	TGTGCCAGTAGCACCGGGACATCCAGCAGGGAGACCCAGTACTTC	CASSTGTSSRETQYF
.	TRBV5-5	TRBJ2-7	.	TGTGCCAGCAGCTTGTCCATCAGGTCCGCTTACGAGCAGTACTTC	CASSLSIRSAYEQYF
.	TRBV9	TRBJ2-7	.	TGTGCCAGCAGCGTAGGGGCGTCCCTCTCCTACGAGCAGTACTTC	CASSVGASLSYEQYF
.	TRBV11-2	TRBJ1-1	.	TGTGCCAGCAGCTTAGAGAGGGGGACTGAAGCTTTCTTT	CASSLERGTEAFF
.	TRBV28	TRBJ2-5	TRBD2	TGTGCCAGCAGTTTCGAGACTCTGGCGGGAGGGCGGGGGGAGACCCAGTACTTC	CASSFETLAGGRGETQYF
.	TRBV5-1	TRBJ2-7	.	TGCGCCAGCAGCTTGGAGGAGGGAATCACCTACGAGCAGTACTTC	CASSLEEGITYEQYF
.	TRBV5-5	TRBJ2-7	.	TGTGCCAGCAGCCTCAGCCCGAGATCGCCCTACGAGCAGTACTTC	CASSLSPRSPYEQYF
.	TRBV6-1	TRBJ2-7	TRBD1	TGTGCCAGCAGTGAAGTGCCCCTTTCGGGGACAGTCGCCTACGAGCAGTACTTC	CASSEVPLSGTVAYEQYF
.	TRBV5-4	TRBJ1-2	.	TGTGCCAGCAGCTTGGTCGGCACGACCCTCTATGGCTACACCTTC	CASSLVGTTLYGYTF
.	TRBV27	TRBJ2-4	TRBD1	TGTGCCAGCAGTTCGGGACAGCCAGGCAAAAACATTCAGTACTTC	CASSSGQPGKNIQYF
.	TRBV7-2	TRBJ1-2	.	TGTGCCAGCAGCCGAGGACAGTTCTATGGCTACACCTTC	CASSRGQFYGYTF
once	TRBV9	TRBJ1-2	.	TGTGCCAGCAGCGTAGGCCCAGGCCATGGCTACACCTTC	CASSVGPGHGYTF
once	TRBV5-1	TRBJ2-5	TRBD1	TGCGCCAGCAGCTGGGGGACAGGGCGGGAGACCCAGTACTTC	CASSWGTGRETQYF
once	TRBV5-4	TRBJ2-7	TRBD1	TGTGCCAGCAGCCCCCGGGACAGACCCTACGAGCAGTACTTC	CASSPRDRPYEQYF
medium-sized	TRBV25-1	TRBJ1-2	.	TGTGCCAGCAGTGAATTTGAAAATTTGGGGACCTATGGCTACACCTTC	CASSEFENLGTYGYTF
.	TRBV19	TRBJ1-1	.	TGTGCCAGTAGTTCCCGGATAGGGGTAGCTTTCTTT	CASSSRIGVAFF
medium-sized	TRBV6-5	TRBJ1-1	.	TGTGCCAGCAGACCAACAACAGGGTGGGACACTGAAGCTTTCTTT	CASRPTTGWDTEAFF
few	TRBV28	TRBJ1-3	.	TGTGGAACAGGCAGGGTGGCTGGAAACACCATATATTTT	CGTGRVAGNTIYF
.	TRBV9	TRBJ2-5	TRBD2	TGTGCCAGCAGCCGCGGGACTAGCGGGAGTGGCACCCAGTACTTC	CASSRGTSGSGTQYF
.	TRBV7-9	TRBJ2-7	TRBD1	TGTGCCAGCAGCGGTCCGGGACAGGGCTCCTACGAGCAGTACTTC	CASSGPGQGSYEQYF
.	TRBV18	TRBJ2-1	TRBD2	TGTGCCAGCTCACCCCCGGGACTAGCGGGAGGGTCCAATGAGCAGTTCTTC	CASSPPGLAGGSNEQFF
.	TRBV5-1	TRBJ2-7	.	TGCGCCAGCAGCTTGGGGGCCTACGAGCAGTACTTC	CASSLGAYEQYF
.	TRBV7-8	TRBJ2-7	TRBD1	TGTGCCAGCAGCTTTTGGACAGGTTACGAGCAGTACTTC	CASSFWTGYEQYF
.	TRBV5-1	TRBJ2-3	.	TGCGCCAGCAGCTTGACAGATACGCAGTATTTT	CASSLTDTQYF
.	TRBV28	TRBJ2-5	TRBD1	TGTGCCAGCAGCCATCAGGGGGTTGGGGAGACCCAGTACTTC	CASSHQGVGETQYF
.	TRBV29-1	TRBJ1-2	TRBD1	TGCAGCGTAACACGGACAGGGAAGAACACCTTC	CSVTRTGKNTF
.	TRBV28	TRBJ2-7	TRBD2	TGTGCCAGCAGGCGGGGGGGCAACGAGCAGTACTTC	CASRRGGNEQYF
.	TRBV2	TRBJ2-1	TRBD1	TGTGCCAGCAGAGAGGACAGGGGAGGGTACAATGAGCAGTTCTTC	CASREDRGGYNEQFF
.	TRBV7-9	TRBJ1-1	.	TGTGCCGGCAGCTTGAGCACCCGCCAGGAAGTGGCTTTCTTT	CAGSLSTRQEVAFF
few	TRBV27	TRBJ2-2	.	TGTGCCAGCAGCACTAGCTTGAACACCGGGGAGCTGTTTTTT	CASSTSLNTGELFF